This record looks at one TCR beta chain sequence and its context. Its cognate antigen is unknown. These data originate in a study of cytomegalovirus exposure and HLA in healthy donors. Study as a whole: Later, an analysis reported that the approximately 120 validation repertoires had used the same platform as the 666 first-cohort repertoires. Whole-study results and caveats: Listed as cytomegalovirus-associated were 164 TCR beta chains.

Method: immunoSEQ multiplex PCR; TCRdb's copy keeps in-frame clones and lacks some. This table has about 220,000 clones, about 90% appearing once. The CDR3 totals 15 residues. Germline CDR1 is LNHDA and CDR2 is SQIVND (reference sequence). V lost 3 bases and J 1 base, leaving 12 bases between the germline ends. This sequence originates from a woman in her late teens or twenties in good health and CMV-seronegative. Material for sequencing was PBMCs. This rearrangement joins TRBV19 to TRBJ1-1; D call uncertain. The CDR3 is CASSITGVENTEAFF. CDR3 nucleotides: TGTGCCAGTAGTATTACTGGAGTTGAGAACACTGAAGCTTTCTTT.